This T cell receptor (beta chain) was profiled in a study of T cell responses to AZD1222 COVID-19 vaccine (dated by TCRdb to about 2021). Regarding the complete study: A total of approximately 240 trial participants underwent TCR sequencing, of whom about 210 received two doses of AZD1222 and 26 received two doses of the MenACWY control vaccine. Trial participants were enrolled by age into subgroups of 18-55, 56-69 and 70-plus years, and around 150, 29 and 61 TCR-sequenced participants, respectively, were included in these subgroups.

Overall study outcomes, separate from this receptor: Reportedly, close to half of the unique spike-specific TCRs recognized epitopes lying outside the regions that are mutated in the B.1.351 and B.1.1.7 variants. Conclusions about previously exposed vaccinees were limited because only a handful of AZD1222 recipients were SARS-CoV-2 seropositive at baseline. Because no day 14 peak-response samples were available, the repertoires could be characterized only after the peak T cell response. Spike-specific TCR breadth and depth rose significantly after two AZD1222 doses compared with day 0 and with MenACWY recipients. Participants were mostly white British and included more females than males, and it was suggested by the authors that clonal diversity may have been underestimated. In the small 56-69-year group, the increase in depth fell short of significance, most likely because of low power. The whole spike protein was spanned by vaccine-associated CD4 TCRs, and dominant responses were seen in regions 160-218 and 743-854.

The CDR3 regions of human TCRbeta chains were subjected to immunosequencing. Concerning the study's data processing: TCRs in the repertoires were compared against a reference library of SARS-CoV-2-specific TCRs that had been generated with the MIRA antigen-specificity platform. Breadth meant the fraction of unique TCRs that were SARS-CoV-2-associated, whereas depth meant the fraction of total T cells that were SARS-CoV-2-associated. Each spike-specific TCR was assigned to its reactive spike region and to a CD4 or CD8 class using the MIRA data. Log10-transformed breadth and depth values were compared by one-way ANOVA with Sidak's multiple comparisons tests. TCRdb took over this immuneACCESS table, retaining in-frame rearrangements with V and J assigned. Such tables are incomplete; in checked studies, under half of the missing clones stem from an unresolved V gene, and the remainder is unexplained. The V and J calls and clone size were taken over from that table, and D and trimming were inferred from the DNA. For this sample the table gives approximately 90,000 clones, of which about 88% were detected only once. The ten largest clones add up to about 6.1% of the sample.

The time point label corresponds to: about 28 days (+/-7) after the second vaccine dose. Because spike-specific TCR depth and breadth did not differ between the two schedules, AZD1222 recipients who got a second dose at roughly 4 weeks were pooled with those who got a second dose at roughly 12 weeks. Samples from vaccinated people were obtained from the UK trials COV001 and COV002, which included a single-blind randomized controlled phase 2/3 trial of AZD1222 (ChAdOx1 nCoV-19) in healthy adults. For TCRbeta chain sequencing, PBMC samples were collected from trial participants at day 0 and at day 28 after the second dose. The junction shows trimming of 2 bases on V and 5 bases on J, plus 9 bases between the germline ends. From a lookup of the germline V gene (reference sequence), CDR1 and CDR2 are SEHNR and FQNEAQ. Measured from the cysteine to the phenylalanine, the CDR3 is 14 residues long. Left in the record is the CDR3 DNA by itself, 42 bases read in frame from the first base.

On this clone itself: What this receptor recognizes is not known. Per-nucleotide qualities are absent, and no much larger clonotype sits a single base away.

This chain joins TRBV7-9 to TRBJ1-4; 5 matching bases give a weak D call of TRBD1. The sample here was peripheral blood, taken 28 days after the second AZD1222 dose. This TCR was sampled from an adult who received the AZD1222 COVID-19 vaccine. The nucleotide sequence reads TGTGCCAGCAGCTTATCCGGGGACAATGAAAAACTGTTTTTT. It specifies CASSLSGDNEKLFF. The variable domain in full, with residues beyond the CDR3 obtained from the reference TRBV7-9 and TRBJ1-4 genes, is DTGVSQNPRHKITKRGQNVTFRCDPISEHNRLYWYRQTLGQGPEFLTYFQNEAQLEKSRLLSDRFSAERPKGSFSTLEIQRTEQGDSAMYLCASSLSGDNEKLFFGSGTQLSVL.